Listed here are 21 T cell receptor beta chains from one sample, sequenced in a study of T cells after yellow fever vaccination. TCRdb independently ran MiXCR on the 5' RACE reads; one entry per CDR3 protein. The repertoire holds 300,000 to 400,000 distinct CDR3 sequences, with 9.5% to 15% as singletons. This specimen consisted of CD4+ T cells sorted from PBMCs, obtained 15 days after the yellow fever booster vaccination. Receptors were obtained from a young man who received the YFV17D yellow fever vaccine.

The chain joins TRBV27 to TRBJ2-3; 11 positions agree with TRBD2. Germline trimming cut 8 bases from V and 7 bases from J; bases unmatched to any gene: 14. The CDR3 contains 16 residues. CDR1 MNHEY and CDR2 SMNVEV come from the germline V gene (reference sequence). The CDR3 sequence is CASAPYSGGALYTQYF. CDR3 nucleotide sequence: TGTGCCAGCGCCCCTTATAGCGGGGGGGCCCTGTATACGCAGTATTTT.

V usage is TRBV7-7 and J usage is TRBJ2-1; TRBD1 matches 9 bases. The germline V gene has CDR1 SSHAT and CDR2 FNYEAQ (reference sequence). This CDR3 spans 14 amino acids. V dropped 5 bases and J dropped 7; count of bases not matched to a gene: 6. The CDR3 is CASSPRDRVNEQFF. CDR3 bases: TGTGCCAGCAGCCCCCGGGACAGGGTAAATGAGCAGTTCTTC.

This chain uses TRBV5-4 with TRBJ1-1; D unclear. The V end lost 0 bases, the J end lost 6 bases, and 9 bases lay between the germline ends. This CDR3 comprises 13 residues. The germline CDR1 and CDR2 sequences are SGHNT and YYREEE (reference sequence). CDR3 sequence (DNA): TGTGCCAGCAGCTTGGATTCGGGGTCTGAAGCTTTCTTT. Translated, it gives CASSLDSGSEAFF.

The CDR3 DNA follows: TGTGCCAGCAGCTTAGAACTAGCACGAAGCATTCAGTACTTC. Translated, it gives CASSLELARSIQYF. V is TRBV11-2 and J is TRBJ2-4, with D possibly TRBD2 on 6 matching bases. Germline V gene data show CDR1 as SGHAT and CDR2 as FQNNGV. The V end was cut by 0 bases, the J end by 9 bases, with 12 bases between. The CDR3 consists of 14 residues.

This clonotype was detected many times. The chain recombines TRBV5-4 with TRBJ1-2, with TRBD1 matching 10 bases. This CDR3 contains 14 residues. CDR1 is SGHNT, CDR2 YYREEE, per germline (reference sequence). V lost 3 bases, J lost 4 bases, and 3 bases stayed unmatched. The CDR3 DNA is TGTGCCAGCAGCTCGACAGGGGGCGGCTATGGCTACACCTTC. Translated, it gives CASSSTGGGYGYTF.

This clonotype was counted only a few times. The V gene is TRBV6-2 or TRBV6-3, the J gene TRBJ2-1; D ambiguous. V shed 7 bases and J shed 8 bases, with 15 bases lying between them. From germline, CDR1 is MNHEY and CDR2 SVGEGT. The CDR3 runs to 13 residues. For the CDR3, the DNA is TGTGCCAGCAACCCCGCGGCTGCGGATGAGCAGTTCTTC. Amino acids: CASNPAAADEQFF.

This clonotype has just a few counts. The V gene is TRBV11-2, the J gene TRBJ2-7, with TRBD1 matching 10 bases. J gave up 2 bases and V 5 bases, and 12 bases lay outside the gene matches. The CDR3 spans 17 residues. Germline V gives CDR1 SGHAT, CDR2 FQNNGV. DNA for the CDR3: TGTGCCAGCAGCATCACGACAGGGGGCTTTAATCCCTACGAGCAGTACGTC. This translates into CASSITTGGFNPYEQYV.

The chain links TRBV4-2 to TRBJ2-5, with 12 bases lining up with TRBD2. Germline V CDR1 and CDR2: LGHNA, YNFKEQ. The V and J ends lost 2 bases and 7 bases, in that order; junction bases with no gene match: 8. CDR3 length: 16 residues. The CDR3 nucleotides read TGTGCCAGCAGCCAAACACTAGCGGGGGGCCGTGGGACCCAGTACTTC. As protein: CASSQTLAGGRGTQYF.

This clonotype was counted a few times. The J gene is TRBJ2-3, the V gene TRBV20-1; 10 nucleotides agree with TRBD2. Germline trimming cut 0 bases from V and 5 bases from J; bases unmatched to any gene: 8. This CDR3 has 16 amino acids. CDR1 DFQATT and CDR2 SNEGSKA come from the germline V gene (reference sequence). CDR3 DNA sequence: TGCAGTGCTAGAGATCCGGCTAGCGGGGGAGGAGATACGCAGTATTTT. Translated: CSARDPASGGGDTQYF.

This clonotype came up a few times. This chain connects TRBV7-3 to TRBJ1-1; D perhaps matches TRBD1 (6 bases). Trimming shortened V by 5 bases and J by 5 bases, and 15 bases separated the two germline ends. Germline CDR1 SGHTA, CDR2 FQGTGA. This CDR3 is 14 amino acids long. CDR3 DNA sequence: TGTGCCAGCAGCCTAAACAGGGTTAAAACTGAAGCTTTCTTT. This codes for CASSLNRVKTEAFF.

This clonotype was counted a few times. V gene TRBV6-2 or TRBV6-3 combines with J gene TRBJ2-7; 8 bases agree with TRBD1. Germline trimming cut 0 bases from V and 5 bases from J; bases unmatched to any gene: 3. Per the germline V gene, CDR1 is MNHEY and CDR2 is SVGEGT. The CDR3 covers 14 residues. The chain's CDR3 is CASSYSRTGNEQYV. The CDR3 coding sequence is TGTGCCAGCAGTTACTCTAGGACAGGGAACGAGCAGTACGTC.

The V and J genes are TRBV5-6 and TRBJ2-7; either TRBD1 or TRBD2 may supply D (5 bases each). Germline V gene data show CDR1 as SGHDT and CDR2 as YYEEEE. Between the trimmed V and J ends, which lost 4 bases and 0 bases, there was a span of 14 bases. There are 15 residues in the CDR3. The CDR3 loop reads CASSVAGAVSYEQYF. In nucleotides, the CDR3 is TGTGCCAGCAGCGTAGCCGGGGCAGTCTCCTACGAGCAGTACTTC.

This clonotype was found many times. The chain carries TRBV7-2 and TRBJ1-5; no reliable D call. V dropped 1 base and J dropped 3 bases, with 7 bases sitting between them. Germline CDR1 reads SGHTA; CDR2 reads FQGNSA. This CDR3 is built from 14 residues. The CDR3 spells CASSLVPDNQPQHF. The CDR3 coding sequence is TGTGCCAGCAGCTTAGTTCCGGACAATCAGCCCCAGCATTTT.

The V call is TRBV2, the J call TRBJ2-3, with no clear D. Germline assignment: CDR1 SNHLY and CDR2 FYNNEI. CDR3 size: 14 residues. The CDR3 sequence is CADSVGLNTDTQYF. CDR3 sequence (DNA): TGTGCGGATTCCGTCGGGTTAAACACAGATACGCAGTATTTT.

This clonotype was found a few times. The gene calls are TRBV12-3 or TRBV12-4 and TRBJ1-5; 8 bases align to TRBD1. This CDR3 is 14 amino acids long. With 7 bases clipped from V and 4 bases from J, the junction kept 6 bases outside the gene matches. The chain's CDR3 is CASTADRANQPQHF. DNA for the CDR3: TGTGCCAGCACCGCGGACAGGGCAAATCAGCCCCAGCATTTT.

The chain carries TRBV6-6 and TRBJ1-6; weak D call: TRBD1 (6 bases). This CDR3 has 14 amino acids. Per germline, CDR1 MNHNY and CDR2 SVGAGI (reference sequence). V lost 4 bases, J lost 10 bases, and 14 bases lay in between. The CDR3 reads CASSSLGAGSPLHF. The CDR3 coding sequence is TGTGCCAGCAGTTCCTTGGGGGCGGGATCACCCCTCCACTTT.

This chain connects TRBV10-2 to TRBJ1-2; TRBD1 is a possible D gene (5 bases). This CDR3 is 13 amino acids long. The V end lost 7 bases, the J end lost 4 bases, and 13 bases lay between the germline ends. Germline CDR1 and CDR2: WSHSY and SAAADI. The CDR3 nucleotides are TGCGCCAGCACAGGTCAGGGACGCTATGGCTACACCTTC. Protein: CASTGQGRYGYTF.

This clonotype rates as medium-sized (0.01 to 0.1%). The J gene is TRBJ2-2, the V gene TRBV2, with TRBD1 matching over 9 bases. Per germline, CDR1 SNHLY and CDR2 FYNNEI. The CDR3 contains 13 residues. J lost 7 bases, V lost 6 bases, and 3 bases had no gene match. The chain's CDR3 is CASRGQGGGELFF. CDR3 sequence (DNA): TGTGCCAGCAGGGGACAGGGAGGCGGGGAGCTGTTTTTT.

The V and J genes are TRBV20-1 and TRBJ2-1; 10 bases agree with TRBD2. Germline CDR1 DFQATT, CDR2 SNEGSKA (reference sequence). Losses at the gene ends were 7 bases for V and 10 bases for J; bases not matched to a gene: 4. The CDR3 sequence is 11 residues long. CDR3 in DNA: TGCAGTGTTCCGACTAGCGGGGAGCAGTTCTTC. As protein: CSVPTSGEQFF.

The CDR3 bases are TGTGCCAGCAGTTACTCGAAGGGAGCCTACGAGCAGTACGTC. It is translated as CASSYSKGAYEQYV. This chain links TRBV6-5 with TRBJ2-7; tentative D call: TRBD2 (5 bases). Germline V CDR1 and CDR2: MNHEY, SVGAGI. The CDR3 has 14 amino acids. The ends were cut back, 0 bases at V and 2 bases at J, with 8 bases in the middle.

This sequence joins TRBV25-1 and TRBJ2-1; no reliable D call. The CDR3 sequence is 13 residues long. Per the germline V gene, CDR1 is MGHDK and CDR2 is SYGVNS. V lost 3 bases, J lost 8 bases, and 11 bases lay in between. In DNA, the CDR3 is TGTGCCAGCAGTGACCTTAGAATACATGAGCAGTTCTTC. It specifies CASSDLRIHEQFF.